Here is one TCR beta chain with its context. These data come from a study of shared clonotypes between healthy human individuals. With 5 bases clipped from V and 8 bases from J, the junction kept 9 bases outside the gene matches. CDR3 length equals 14 residues. Germline lookup yields CDR1 MDHEN and CDR2 SYDVKM. Using immunoSEQ multiplex PCR, the repertoire was profiled, and TCRdb retains in-frame clones only, with some absent. Found here are 1.4 million or so clones, less than 99% of them singletons; the top ten hold 0.36%. The receptor comes from a man aged 30 to 39 in good health. The chain uses TRBV28 and TRBJ1-5, with 7 bases that match TRBD1. The sequencing sample was made of naive CD4+ T cells sorted from blood. Subset specified: CD45RA+ positively selected. The CDR3 sequence: CASSNRGEGEPQHF. DNA for the CDR3: TGTGCCAGCAGTAACAGGGGCGAGGGGGAGCCCCAGCATTTT.